Here is one T cell receptor beta chain with its context. Antigen unknown. The DNA ends 3 residues before the CDR3 does, and the rest of the CDR3 is filled in from the germline J gene. The data belong to a study of T cells in women clearing cervical HPV infection. Background on the study: Cases: HPV16-related CIN3 or worse on histology, a couple of invasive cancers. Case blood drawn at lesion detection; control blood after infection cleared. General study findings and limits: CIN3+ cases had significantly higher TCR richness than controls; evenness did not differ.

This table comes from immunoSEQ multiplex PCR, and its TCRdb copy is limited to in-frame clones, with some not included. The sample table includes tens of thousands of clones. Germline trimming cut 5 bases from V and 1 base from J; bases unmatched to any gene: 8. There are 16 residues in the CDR3. This chain links TRBV12-3 or TRBV12-4 with TRBJ1-1, with 9 bases aligning to TRBD1. Material for sequencing was blood buffy coat. The sequence came from a woman between 18 and 70 years old with a cervical HPV16 infection that either progressed to CIN3+ or cleared (not recorded which). The CDR3 region is CASSGRGDRANTEAFF. CDR3 bases read: TGTGCCAGCAGTGGGAGGGGGGACAGGGCGAACACTGAA.